Reported below is one TCR beta chain. The sample holds one count of this clonotype. Its antigen specificity is not known. It has no much larger one-base neighbor in the sample; base qualities were not kept. A lone read offers only weak evidence. These data are taken from a study of T cell repertoires in cytomegalovirus infection (dated by TCRdb to 2018 to 2020). Looking at the study overall: The peptide stimulations were aimed at well-studied HLA-B-restricted epitopes as well as recently identified HLA-C-restricted CMV epitopes, whose presentation resists viral immunomodulation. Because public TCR beta signatures pointed to carriage of CMV infection together with the matching HLA type, the HLA type of each donor mattered for the analysis.

Sample treatment or condition, as interpreted from the label and publication: in vitro stimulation with specific CMV peptide epitopes to enrich CMV-specific T cells. Here is what the overall study found, with its caveats: The ex vivo response was dominated by HLA-C-restricted CMV-specific TCR beta clonotypes, which also provided the single most frequent clonotype in two of eight donors. In both this cohort and an independent cohort of some 350 donors, the cumulative frequency of public TCR beta family members distinguished carriers of CMV infection plus the relevant HLA type.

There are 14 amino acids in the CDR3, from cysteine to phenylalanine inclusive. Only the CDR3 region is kept as DNA, spanning 42 bases read in frame from base 1. According to the germline V gene, CDR1 reads SGHTA and CDR2 reads FQGNSA. The V and J ends are trimmed by 5 bases and 6 bases, leaving 13 bases between them. Sequencing was carried out with an Illumina HiSeq 1500. TCRdb's own reprocessing of the public reads used fastp at Q25 and MiXCR and kept productive beta chains. Each CDR3 protein appears once, grouped with its most common genes and DNA. The sample data list around 85,000 distinct CDR3 sequences, and approximately 46% of these were observed just once. 93% of the sample belongs to the ten largest clones.

The TCR was taken from a human donor in good health (CMV status not recorded). Some clones in this sample may be carry-over from other donors' samples. Specimen: CD8+ T cells from cultured PBMCs, collected from culture after CMV antigen stimulation. Recombination joined TRBV7-2 with TRBJ1-4, and perhaps TRBD1 as D gene, on 5 matching bases. CDR3 protein: CASSLGTVYEKLFF. Here is the DNA: TGTGCCAGCAGCCTGGGGACCGTTTATGAAAAACTGTTTTTT.